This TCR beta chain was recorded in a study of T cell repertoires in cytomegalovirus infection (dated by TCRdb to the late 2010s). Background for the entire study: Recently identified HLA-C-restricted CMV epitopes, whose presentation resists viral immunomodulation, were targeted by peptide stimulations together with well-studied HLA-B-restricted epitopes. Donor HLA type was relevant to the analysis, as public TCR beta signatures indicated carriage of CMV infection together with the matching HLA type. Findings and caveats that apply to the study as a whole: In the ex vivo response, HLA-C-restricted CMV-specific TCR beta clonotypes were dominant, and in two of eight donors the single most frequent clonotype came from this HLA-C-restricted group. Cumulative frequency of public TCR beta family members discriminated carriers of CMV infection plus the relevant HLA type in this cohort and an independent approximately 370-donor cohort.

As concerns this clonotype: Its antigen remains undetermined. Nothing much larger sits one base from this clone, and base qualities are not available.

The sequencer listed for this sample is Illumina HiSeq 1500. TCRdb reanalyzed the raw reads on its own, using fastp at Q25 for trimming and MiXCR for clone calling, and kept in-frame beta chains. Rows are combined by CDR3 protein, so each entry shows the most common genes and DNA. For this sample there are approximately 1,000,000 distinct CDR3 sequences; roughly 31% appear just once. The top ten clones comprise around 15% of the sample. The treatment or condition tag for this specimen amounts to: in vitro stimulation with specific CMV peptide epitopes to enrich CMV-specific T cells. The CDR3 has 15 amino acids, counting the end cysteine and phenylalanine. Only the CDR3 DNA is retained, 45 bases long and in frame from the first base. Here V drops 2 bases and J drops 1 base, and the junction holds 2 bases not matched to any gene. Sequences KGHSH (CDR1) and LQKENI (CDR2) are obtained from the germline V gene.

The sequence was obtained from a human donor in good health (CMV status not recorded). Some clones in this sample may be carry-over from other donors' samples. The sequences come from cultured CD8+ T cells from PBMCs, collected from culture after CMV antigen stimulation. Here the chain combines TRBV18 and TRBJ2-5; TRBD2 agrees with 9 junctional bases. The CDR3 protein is CASSPSSGAQETQYF. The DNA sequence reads TGTGCCAGCTCACCATCTAGCGGGGCCCAAGAGACCCAGTACTTC.